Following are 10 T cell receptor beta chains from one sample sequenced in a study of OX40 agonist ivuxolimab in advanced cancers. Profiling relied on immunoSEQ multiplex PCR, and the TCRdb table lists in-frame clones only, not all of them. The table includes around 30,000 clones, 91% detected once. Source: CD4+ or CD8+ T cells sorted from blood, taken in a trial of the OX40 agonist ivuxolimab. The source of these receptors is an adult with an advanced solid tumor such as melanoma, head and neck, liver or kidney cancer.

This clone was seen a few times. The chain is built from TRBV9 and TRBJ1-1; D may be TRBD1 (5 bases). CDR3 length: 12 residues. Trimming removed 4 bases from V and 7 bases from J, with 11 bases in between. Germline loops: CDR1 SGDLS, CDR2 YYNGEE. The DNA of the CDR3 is TGTGCCAGCAGCCCCGGGACGGATGAAGCTTTCTTT. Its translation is CASSPGTDEAFF.

The CDR3 reads CASRDGQSTDTQYF. The CDR3 region has the DNA TGTGCCAGCAGGGACGGACAGTCCACAGATACGCAGTATTTT. The genes are TRBV5-4 and TRBJ2-3, with a possible D match to TRBD1 (6 bases). CDR1 SGHNT and CDR2 YYREEE come from the germline V gene (reference sequence). Trimming removed 5 bases from V and 2 bases from J, with 12 bases in between. CDR3 length: 14 amino acids.

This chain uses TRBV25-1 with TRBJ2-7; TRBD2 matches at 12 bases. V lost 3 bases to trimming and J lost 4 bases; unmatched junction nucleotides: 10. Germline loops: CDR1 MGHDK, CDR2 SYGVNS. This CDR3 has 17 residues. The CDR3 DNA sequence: TGTGCCAGCAGTGAGAGACTAGCGGGAGCCGTCGGGTACGAGCAGTACTTC. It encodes CASSERLAGAVGYEQYF.

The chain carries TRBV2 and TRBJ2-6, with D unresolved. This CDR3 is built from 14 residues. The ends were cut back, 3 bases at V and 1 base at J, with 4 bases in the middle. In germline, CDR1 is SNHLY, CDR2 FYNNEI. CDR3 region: CASSDLSGANVLTF. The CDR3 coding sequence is TGTGCCAGCAGTGACTTATCTGGGGCCAACGTCCTGACTTTC.

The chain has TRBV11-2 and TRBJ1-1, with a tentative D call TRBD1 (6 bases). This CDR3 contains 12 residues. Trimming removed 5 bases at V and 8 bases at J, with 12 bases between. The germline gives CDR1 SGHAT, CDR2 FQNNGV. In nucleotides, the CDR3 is TGTGCCAGCAGCCCAACCGGGACAGAAGCTTTCTTT. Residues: CASSPTGTEAFF.

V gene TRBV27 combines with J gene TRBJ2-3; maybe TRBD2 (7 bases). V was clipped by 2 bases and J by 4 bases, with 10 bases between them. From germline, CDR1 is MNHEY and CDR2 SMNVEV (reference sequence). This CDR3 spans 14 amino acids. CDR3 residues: CASSLGGAADTQYF. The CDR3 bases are TGTGCCAGCAGTTTAGGGGGGGCTGCAGATACGCAGTATTTT.

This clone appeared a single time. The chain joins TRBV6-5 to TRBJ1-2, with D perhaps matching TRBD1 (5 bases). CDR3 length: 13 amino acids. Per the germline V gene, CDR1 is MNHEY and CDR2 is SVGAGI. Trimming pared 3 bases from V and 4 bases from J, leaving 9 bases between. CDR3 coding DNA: TGTGCCAGCAGTTATGGGGGATTCTATGGCTACACCTTC. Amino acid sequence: CASSYGGFYGYTF.

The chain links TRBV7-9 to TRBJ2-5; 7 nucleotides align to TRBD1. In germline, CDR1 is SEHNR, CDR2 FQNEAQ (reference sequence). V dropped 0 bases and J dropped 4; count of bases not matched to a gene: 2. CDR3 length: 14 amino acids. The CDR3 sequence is CASSLAAGGETQYF. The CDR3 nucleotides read TGTGCCAGCAGCTTAGCGGCAGGGGGAGAGACCCAGTACTTC. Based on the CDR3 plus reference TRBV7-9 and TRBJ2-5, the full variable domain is DTGVSQNPRHKITKRGQNVTFRCDPISEHNRLYWYRQTLGQGPEFLTYFQNEAQLEKSRLLSDRFSAERPKGSFSTLEIQRTEQGDSAMYLCASSLAAGGETQYFGPGTRLLVL.

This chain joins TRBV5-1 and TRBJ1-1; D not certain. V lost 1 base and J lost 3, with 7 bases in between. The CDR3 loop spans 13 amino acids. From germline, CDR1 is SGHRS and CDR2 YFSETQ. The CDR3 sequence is CASSLLGYTEAFF. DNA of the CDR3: TGCGCCAGCAGCTTGTTAGGTTACACTGAAGCTTTCTTT.

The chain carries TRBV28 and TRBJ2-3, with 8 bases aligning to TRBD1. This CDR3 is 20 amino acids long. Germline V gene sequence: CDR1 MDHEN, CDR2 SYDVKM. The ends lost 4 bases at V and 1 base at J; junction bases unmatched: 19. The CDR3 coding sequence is TGTGCCAGCAGTTCTTACGGGACAGGTGACGACCCACGTGGCACAGATACGCAGTATTTT. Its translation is CASSSYGTGDDPRGTDTQYF.